What follows describes a single T cell receptor (beta chain). The source of the sample is a study of T-cell memory formation after mild COVID-19. Study-level information: TCR clusters mostly belonged to single donors.

This CDR3 has 14 amino acids. The germline gives CDR1 GTSNPN, CDR2 SVGIG (reference sequence). TCRdb re-called the 5' RACE reads through MiXCR, storing one row per CDR3 protein. The repertoire holds some 300,000 distinct CDR3 sequences, with 20% to 25% as singletons. This TCR was sampled from a man aged 18 to 35 who had mild COVID-19 (a few samples of this study predate the infection). Cell type and time point are not known. The gene calls are TRBV30 and TRBJ1-5, with 9 nucleotides matching TRBD1. The specimen sequenced was PBMCs or a T cell subset sorted from them (not recorded which). The chain's CDR3 is CAVDFGTGRQPQHF. The CDR3, as DNA: TGTGCTGTAGACTTCGGGACAGGGCGGCAGCCCCAGCATTTT.